This T cell receptor beta chain originates from a study of PD-1 blockade in classical Hodgkin lymphoma. The assay was immunoSEQ multiplex PCR, and TCRdb's table has in-frame clones only and misses some. Among around 25,000 clones listed, under 90% were seen once. Whole-study findings and limits: Patients newly diagnosed and complete responders had comparable baseline diversity. At baseline, newly diagnosed patients reportedly showed less TCR diversity than healthy donors. Those starting nivolumab under 1 year post-ASCT were excluded. Although disease activity or prior therapy may be involved, causes of the repertoire differences remain undefined.

This clone was recorded a few times. Its specificity is not known. The same CDR3 also results from other DNA sequences found in this sample. Time point given: cycle 4 day 1 (C4D1), after 6 weeks of nivolumab. Brentuximab vedotin exposure varied, and every patient relapsed after autologous stem cell transplantation. This CDR3 region has 13 residues. CDR1 and CDR2 from the germline V gene are GTSNPN and SVGIG (reference sequence). The V end lost 4 bases, the J end lost 0 bases, and 9 bases lay between the germline ends. The sample here was peripheral blood mononuclear cells (PBMCs), taken before the fourth cycle of nivolumab. V usage is TRBV30 and J usage is TRBJ1-1, with no clear D. The receptor was isolated from a human donor with classical Hodgkin lymphoma. In nucleotides, the CDR3 is TGTGCCTGGACTCGGGCTTTGAACACTGAAGCTTTCTTT. Amino acid sequence: CAWTRALNTEAFF.